The 11 T cell receptor beta chains presented below share a single source sample, sequenced in a study of T cell responses to AZD1222 COVID-19 vaccine. Assay used: immunoSEQ multiplex PCR; TCRdb lists only in-frame clones, some missing. The repertoire holds 120,000 to 150,000 clones, with more than 90% as singletons. This specimen consisted of peripheral blood, obtained on day 0 of AZD1222 vaccination. These receptors all come from an adult in good health.

V gene TRBV20-1 combines with J gene TRBJ2-1, with D unclear. The CDR3 runs 10 residues. V lost 6 bases and J lost 10, with 10 bases in between. Germline V gene lookup returns CDR1 DFQATT and CDR2 SNEGSKA (reference sequence). Written as DNA, the CDR3 is TGCAGTGCCCTTACTGAGGAGCAGTTCTTC. Translation: CSALTEEQFF.

The genes are TRBV27 and TRBJ1-1; D might be TRBD1 (5 bases). The CDR3 is made up of 14 amino acids. The V gene lost 8 bases and the J gene lost 1 base, with 14 bases spanning the gap. CDR1 is MNHEY and CDR2 is SMNVEV in the germline V gene (reference sequence). The CDR3 nucleotides are TGTGCCAGCGAGACCCCGGGGGAGAACACTGAAGCTTTCTTT. Translating gives CASETPGENTEAFF.

This chain joins TRBV6-2 or TRBV6-3 and TRBJ1-4; D is perhaps TRBD1 (6 bases). Per the germline V gene, CDR1 is MNHEY and CDR2 is SVGEGT. V was shortened by 2 bases and J by 5 bases, with 9 bases between the two germline ends. The CDR3 loop spans 14 amino acids. The CDR3 is CASSYRTANEKLFF. Here the CDR3 DNA reads TGTGCCAGCAGTTACCGGACAGCGAATGAAAAACTGTTTTTT.

The V gene is TRBV11-1, the J gene TRBJ2-5; no clear D gene. Germline V gene data show CDR1 as SGHAT and CDR2 as FQDESV (reference sequence). Trimming left V 1 base short and J 4 bases short, with 13 bases between. The CDR3 is made up of 15 amino acids. The CDR3 loop reads CASSLESGLGETQYF. Here the CDR3 DNA reads TGTGCCAGCAGCTTAGAGTCCGGGTTAGGAGAGACCCAGTACTTC.

The chain is built from TRBV30 and TRBJ1-6; the D is unclear. Germline CDR1 reads GTSNPN; CDR2 reads SVGIG (reference sequence). CDR3 length: 12 amino acids. V was pared by 0 bases and J by 10 bases, with 7 bases between. CDR3 in DNA: TGTGCCTGGAGTGTAATGCGATCACCCCTCCACTTT. It specifies CAWSVMRSPLHF.

This clone occurred a few times. The chain recombines TRBV4-3 with TRBJ2-1, with D uncertain. The V gene's germline CDR1 is LGHNA and CDR2 YSLEER. Trimming pared 3 bases from V and 5 bases from J, leaving 11 bases between. This CDR3 region has 14 residues. The CDR3 DNA follows: TGCGCCAGCAGCCACACGGGTCGGAACAATGAGCAGTTCTTC. It codes for CASSHTGRNNEQFF.

This sequence joins TRBV3-1 (or the pseudogene TRBV3-2) and TRBJ1-2, with 7 bases lining up with TRBD1. CDR3 length equals 14 residues. Germline V lookup: CDR1 LGHDT, CDR2 YNNKEL (reference sequence). Germline trimming cut 4 bases from V and 6 bases from J; bases unmatched to any gene: 8. Here the CDR3 DNA reads TGTGCCAGCAGCCGGGGAACAGGGGCCGATGGCTACACCTTC. This gives the protein CASSRGTGADGYTF.

This sequence joins TRBV9 and TRBJ1-6; 7 nucleotides agree with TRBD1. The CDR3 extends over 16 amino acids. J was trimmed by 8 bases and V by 0 bases; bases with no gene match: 8. Germline-derived CDR1 and CDR2 are SGDLS and YYNGEE. The CDR3 sequence is CASSVAAGTAHSPLHF. CDR3 nucleotide sequence: TGTGCCAGCAGCGTAGCCGCAGGGACAGCTCATTCACCCCTCCACTTT. Looking up the rest from reference TRBV9 and TRBJ1-6 gives the full variable domain: DSGVTQTPKHLITATGQRVTLRCSPRSGDLSVYWYQQSLDQGLQFLIQYYNGEERAKGNILERFSAQQFPDLHSELNLSSLELGDSALYFCASSVAAGTAHSPLHFGNGTRLTVT.

This chain joins TRBV9 and TRBJ2-1; TRBD1 might be the D (5 bases). The CDR3 contains 14 residues. Germline lookup yields CDR1 SGDLS and CDR2 YYNGEE. V lost 4 bases and J 6 bases, leaving 14 bases between the germline ends. CDR3 protein: CASSRTSLGNEQFF. The DNA for the CDR3 is TGTGCCAGCAGCCGGACATCTCTGGGCAATGAGCAGTTCTTC.

This chain uses TRBV19 with TRBJ1-2; 10 nucleotides agree with TRBD1. The CDR3 extends over 17 amino acids. V lost 0 bases, J lost 4 bases, and 8 bases stayed unmatched. Per the germline V gene, CDR1 is LNHDA and CDR2 is SQIVND (reference sequence). CDR3 sequence (DNA): TGTGCCAGTAGTATAGACTCGACAGGGGGCGCGGGCTATGGCTACACCTTC. Translation: CASSIDSTGGAGYGYTF. The full variable domain, in which reference TRBV19 and TRBJ1-2 provide the parts outside the CDR3, is DGGITQSPKYLFRKEGQNVTLSCEQNLNHDAMYWYRQDPGQGLRLIYYSQIVNDFQKGDIAEGYSVSREKKESFPLTVTSAQKNPTAFYLCASSIDSTGGAGYGYTFGSGTRLTVV.

This clone has a single count. The rearrangement joins TRBV4-1 to TRBJ2-1; the match to TRBD2 covers 13 bases. CDR1 and CDR2 (germline): MGHRA, YSYEKL. Trimming took 1 base from V and 6 from J; bases not matched to a gene: 12. The CDR3 is made up of 19 amino acids. CDR3 DNA sequence: TGCGCCAGCAGCCAAGGTCCACTAGCGGGAGGGACCCCTAGCAATGAGCAGTTCTTC. It translates to CASSQGPLAGGTPSNEQFF.